These 21 T cell receptor beta chains came from one sample sequenced in a study of Ad26.COV2.S vaccination and SARS-CoV-2 variants. Documented treatment: roughly 18 received Ad26.COV2.S at low or high dose, single or two shots; 5 received placebo; per-sample allocation not given. On day 63 after the first injection, vaccine and placebo recipients gave samples. The method was immunoSEQ multiplex PCR; TCRdb's version includes in-frame clones alone and lacks a portion of them. The data contain around 300,000 clones, 65% to 90% of them seen just once; the ten biggest clones take up approximately 12%. The source material was peripheral blood, sampled in a trial of Ad26.COV2.S vaccine versus placebo. The receptor source for this set is a person aged 18-65 years who received the Ad26.COV2.S COVID-19 vaccine or a placebo.

This clone was counted between two and nine times. The CDR3 loop reads CASNKNTARSNEQFF. The CDR3 coding sequence is TGTGCCAGCAATAAAAACACGGCGAGGTCGAATGAGCAGTTCTTC. The V gene is TRBV18, the J gene TRBJ2-1; D gene ambiguous. The V end lost 8 bases, the J end lost 7 bases, and 21 bases lay between the germline ends. CDR3 length equals 15 residues. The germline V gene has CDR1 KGHSH and CDR2 LQKENI.

For the CDR3, the DNA is TGTGCCTGGAGTGTACTGGGTGGGACTGAAGCTTTCTTT. This codes for CAWSVLGGTEAFF. The V call is TRBV30, the J call TRBJ1-1; D unclear. V was cut by 0 bases and J by 5 bases, with 10 bases left in between. CDR1 and CDR2 from the germline V gene are GTSNPN and SVGIG (reference sequence). The CDR3 has 13 amino acids.

V and J are TRBV28 and TRBJ2-7, with 7 bases matching TRBD1. CDR3 length: 15 residues. Per germline, CDR1 MDHEN and CDR2 SYDVKM. The junction had 5 bases not matched to a gene; V was cut back by 3 bases and J by 0 bases. DNA of the CDR3: TGTGCCAGCAGTTTTAGGGGGCTTCACTCCTACGAGCAGTACTTC. Protein sequence: CASSFRGLHSYEQYF. Based on the CDR3 plus reference TRBV28 and TRBJ2-7, the full variable domain is DVKVTQSSRYLVKRTGEKVFLECVQDMDHENMFWYRQDPGLGLRLIYFSYDVKMKEKGDIPEGYSVSREKKERFSLILESASTNQTSMYLCASSFRGLHSYEQYFGPGTRLTVT.

The rearrangement links TRBV7-9 to TRBJ2-1; D gene unclear. Germline V CDR1 and CDR2: SEHNR, FQNEAQ (reference sequence). Trimming removed 5 bases at V and 0 bases at J, with 14 bases between. This CDR3 is built from 16 residues. The CDR3 coding sequence is TGTGCCAGCAGCCCCTGGGCCTCAAGCTCCTACAATGAGCAGTTCTTC. Protein: CASSPWASSSYNEQFF.

This clone was counted between two and nine times. The rearrangement links TRBV12-3 or TRBV12-4 to TRBJ2-2, with D possibly being TRBD1 or TRBD2 (5 bases each). The CDR3 has 13 amino acids. V lost 8 bases, J lost 3 bases, and 10 bases lay in between. The CDR3 here is CASRGAYTGELFF. CDR3 nucleotides: TGTGCCAGCCGAGGGGCGTACACCGGGGAGCTGTTTTTT.

This clone was observed at least ten times. The rearrangement joins TRBV3-1 (or the pseudogene TRBV3-2) to TRBJ1-1; D gene uncertain. V dropped 0 bases and J dropped 4 bases, with 9 bases sitting between them. Germline V gene data show CDR1 as LGHDT and CDR2 as YNNKEL (reference sequence). The CDR3 extends over 14 amino acids. CDR3 amino acids: CASSQENWSTEAFF. The CDR3 nucleotides read TGTGCCAGCAGCCAAGAGAACTGGTCCACTGAAGCTTTCTTT.

The genes are TRBV30 and TRBJ2-3, with D unresolved. Germline V gives CDR1 GTSNPN, CDR2 SVGIG (reference sequence). The CDR3 sequence is 12 residues long. Trimming shortened V by 0 bases and J by 6 bases, and 7 bases separated the two germline ends. CDR3: CAWSVTGDTQYF. CDR3 DNA: TGTGCCTGGAGTGTAACTGGGGATACGCAGTATTTT.

The chain combines TRBV2 with TRBJ2-3; no reliable D call. CDR1 and CDR2 from the germline V gene are SNHLY and FYNNEI. Between the trimmed V and J ends, which lost 6 bases and 4 bases, there was a span of 8 bases. The CDR3 is made up of 12 amino acids. The CDR3 bases are TGTGCCAGCAGGTACCCAGCAGATACGCAGTATTTT. Translating gives CASRYPADTQYF.

This clone is a singleton in its sample. The chain uses TRBV6-5 and TRBJ2-6; a possible D gene is TRBD2 (6 bases). Germline V gene data show CDR1 as MNHEY and CDR2 as SVGAGI. The V gene lost 8 bases and the J gene lost 3 bases, with 11 bases spanning the gap. CDR3 length equals 14 residues. CDR3 loop: CASLRGSGANVLTF. CDR3 bases: TGTGCCAGCCTTCGGGGGAGTGGGGCCAACGTCCTGACTTTC.

The genes are TRBV4-1 and TRBJ1-2; a weak D match, TRBD1 (5 bases). The CDR3 contains 14 residues. Germline assignment: CDR1 MGHRA and CDR2 YSYEKL. The germline V and J ends were trimmed by 3 bases and 4 bases, with 12 bases remaining between them. The DNA for the CDR3 is TGCGCCAGCAGCCAGGACACCGAGGGCTATGGCTACACCTTC. Encoded protein: CASSQDTEGYGYTF.

The chain has TRBV7-2 and TRBJ2-3; D is ambiguous. The CDR3 length is 16 residues. Germline V gene sequence: CDR1 SGHTA, CDR2 FQGNSA. Trimming cost V 0 bases and J 4 bases, with 14 bases left between them. The CDR3 is CASSLAGMQRADTQYF. CDR3 sequence (DNA): TGTGCCAGCAGCTTAGCAGGCATGCAAAGGGCAGATACGCAGTATTTT.

This clone was recorded only once. V is TRBV27 and J is TRBJ1-1; D not resolved. Between the trimmed V and J ends, which lost 1 base and 1 base, there was a span of 13 bases. This CDR3 is 16 amino acids long. Germline assignment: CDR1 MNHEY and CDR2 SMNVEV (reference sequence). The CDR3 sequence is CASSLLNGDRNTEAFF. CDR3 nucleotides: TGTGCCAGCAGTTTATTAAATGGGGATCGGAACACTGAAGCTTTCTTT.

V is TRBV19 and J is TRBJ1-2, with D possibly matching TRBD1 (5 bases). With 6 bases removed from V and 5 bases from J, the gap between germline ends came to 31 bases. The CDR3 covers 19 residues. CDR1 is LNHDA, CDR2 SQIVND, per germline (reference sequence). The CDR3 here is CASSPGRGVLSRYYYGYTF. The DNA for the CDR3 is TGTGCCAGTAGCCCGGGACGGGGGGTATTATCCCGGTATTATTATGGCTACACCTTC.

The rearrangement joins TRBV24-1 to TRBJ2-3; D remains unclear. The length of the CDR3 is 13 residues. The germline V and J ends were trimmed by 4 bases and 6 bases, with 10 bases remaining between them. Germline CDR1 is KGHDR and CDR2 is SFDVKD. DNA for the CDR3: TGTGCCACCAGTGACAACCGGGTGGATACGCAGTATTTT. This codes for CATSDNRVDTQYF.

This chain uses TRBV7-8 with TRBJ1-4; TRBD1 matches 9 bases. J gave up 0 bases and V 5 bases, and 7 bases lay outside the gene matches. Looked up from germline, CDR1 is SGHVS and CDR2 is FQNEAQ. CDR3 size: 17 residues. CDR3 in amino acids: CASSPRTGVATNEKLFF. In DNA, the CDR3 is TGTGCCAGCAGCCCCCGGACAGGGGTTGCAACTAATGAAAAACTGTTTTTT.

The chain is built from TRBV24-1 and TRBJ1-5, with D hard to call. The germline gives CDR1 KGHDR, CDR2 SFDVKD. V gave up 3 bases and J gave up 7 bases, with 9 bases separating them. The CDR3 has 13 residues. The CDR3 protein is CATSDTTDQPQHF. CDR3 DNA sequence: TGTGCCACCAGTGATACCACGGACCAGCCCCAGCATTTT.

In this sample, this clone turned up once. This chain uses TRBV4-3 with TRBJ1-6, with 9 nucleotides matching TRBD1. In germline, CDR1 is LGHNA, CDR2 YSLEER. The V segment lost 1 base and the J segment 9 bases; nucleotides outside the gene matches: 10. The CDR3 totals 17 residues. The CDR3 DNA reads as TGCGCCAGCAGCCAAGCCTTAACAGGGGGCTTGGGTTCACCCCTCCACTTT. Amino acids: CASSQALTGGLGSPLHF.

This clone was detected once. The V and J genes are TRBV25-1 and TRBJ2-1; D call uncertain. The CDR3 is 13 residues long. In germline, CDR1 is MGHDK, CDR2 SYGVNS. The ends were cut back, 0 bases at V and 3 bases at J, with 3 bases in the middle. As DNA, the CDR3 is TGTGCCAGCAGTGAATATGGCTACAATGAGCAGTTCTTC. Translation gives CASSEYGYNEQFF.

The chain links TRBV19 to TRBJ2-7; D uncertain. The CDR3 is 13 residues long. In germline, CDR1 is LNHDA, CDR2 SQIVND (reference sequence). The V end was cut by 5 bases, the J end by 6 bases, with 14 bases between. This CDR3 reads CASSLGVPGEQYF. CDR3 DNA sequence: TGTGCCAGTAGTTTAGGCGTTCCGGGCGAGCAGTACTTC.

The genes are TRBV6-1 and TRBJ2-5; TRBD2 matches 9 bases. The V and J ends lost 5 bases and 2 bases, in that order; junction bases with no gene match: 3. Germline V CDR1 and CDR2: MNHNS, SASEGT. The CDR3 is 14 amino acids. CDR3 region: CASSNLAGQETQYF. Written as DNA, the CDR3 is TGTGCCAGCAGTAACCTAGCGGGGCAAGAGACCCAGTACTTC.

Points on this clone: Within the sample, other DNA sequences also encode this same CDR3. This sequence joins TRBV18 and TRBJ2-3; D is uncertain. This CDR3 has 11 amino acids. Germline V gene data show CDR1 as KGHSH and CDR2 as LQKENI. V lost 5 bases to trimming and J lost 3 bases, with 3 bases between them. This CDR3 reads CASSATDTQYF. The DNA of the CDR3 is TGTGCCAGCTCAGCTACAGATACGCAGTATTTT.